A single sample gave rise to the 27 T cell receptor beta chains below, sequenced in a study of OX40 agonist ivuxolimab in advanced cancers. This table comes from immunoSEQ multiplex PCR, and its TCRdb copy is limited to in-frame clones, with some not included. The table shows around 70,000 clones, with roughly four fifths occurring only once. The material was CD4+ or CD8+ T cells sorted from blood, obtained in a trial of the OX40 agonist ivuxolimab. The receptor set was obtained from an adult with an advanced solid tumor such as melanoma, head and neck, liver or kidney cancer.

The V gene is TRBV30, the J gene TRBJ1-1, with TRBD1 matching 7 bases. The CDR3 runs 13 residues. With 3 bases clipped from V and 3 bases from J, the junction kept 4 bases outside the gene matches. Germline V gene lookup returns CDR1 GTSNPN and CDR2 SVGIG (reference sequence). CDR3 coding DNA: TGTGCCTGGAGGACAGGGCGGGACACTGAAGCTTTCTTT. Amino acids: CAWRTGRDTEAFF.

This chain uses TRBV6-1 with TRBJ2-7; no definite D call. Trimming took 2 bases from V and 9 from J, leaving 14 bases between them. Germline CDR1 is MNHNS and CDR2 is SASEGT. CDR3 length equals 13 residues. CDR3 loop: CASSEIRSSTQYF. For the CDR3, the DNA is TGTGCCAGCAGTGAAATCAGGAGCAGTACGCAGTACTTC.

This chain joins TRBV5-1 and TRBJ1-5; a weak D match, TRBD1 (5 bases). V was trimmed by 0 bases and J by 2 bases, leaving 12 bases between them. The CDR3 is made up of 16 amino acids. Germline CDR1 and CDR2: SGHRS and YFSETQ. In DNA, the CDR3 is TGCGCCAGCAGCTTGGAGGGCGGGGGTGGCAATCAGCCCCAGCATTTT. Translating it yields CASSLEGGGGNQPQHF. The complete variable domain, with remaining parts taken from reference TRBV5-1 and TRBJ1-5, reads KAGVTQTPRYLIKTRGQQVTLSCSPISGHRSVSWYQQTPGQGLQFLFEYFSETQRNKGNFPGRFSGRQFSNSRSEMNVSTLELGDSALYLCASSLEGGGGNQPQHFGDGTRLSIL.

This clone was picked up a small number of times. The V call is TRBV5-4, the J call TRBJ2-2; D tentatively fits TRBD1 or TRBD2 (6 bases each). V dropped 4 bases and J dropped 1 base, with 14 bases sitting between them. The CDR3 is 16 residues long. The V gene's germline CDR1 is SGHNT and CDR2 YYREEE (reference sequence). CDR3 amino acids: CASSPVGGGNTGELFF. CDR3 DNA: TGTGCCAGCAGCCCAGTAGGGGGAGGGAACACCGGGGAGCTGTTTTTT.

V gene TRBV12-2 combines with J gene TRBJ1-3. TRBV12-2 corresponds to a pseudogene. This CDR3 is built from 16 residues. The CDR3 DNA is TGTGCAAGTCGCTTACCTCCCGGCCGGTCTGGAAACACCATATATTTT. Protein: CASRLPPGRSGNTIYF.

DNA for the CDR3: TGTGCCAGCAGCTTATTGGGGACAGGGGGCGTCGGGACCCAGTACTTC. Amino acids: CASSLLGTGGVGTQYF. J is TRBJ2-5 and V is TRBV11-2; 12 nucleotides line up with TRBD1. J lost 7 bases, V lost 2 bases, and 8 bases had no gene match. CDR3 length: 16 amino acids. Germline values: CDR1 SGHAT, CDR2 FQNNGV.

In DNA, the CDR3 is TGCGCCAGCAGCGGCGGGACAGGGGCGAACACCGGGGAGCTGTTTTTT. Amino acids: CASSGGTGANTGELFF. J is TRBJ2-2 and V is TRBV5-1; the match to TRBD1 covers 10 bases. The CDR3 extends over 16 amino acids. V dropped 4 bases and J dropped 0; count of bases not matched to a gene: 3. Germline V gives CDR1 SGHRS, CDR2 YFSETQ.

The chain has TRBV12-5 and TRBJ1-1, with 9 bases aligning to TRBD1. The CDR3 is 14 residues long. Germline CDR1 LGHNT, CDR2 FRNRAP. V lost 6 bases and J lost 8; bases outside the gene matches: 10. The CDR3 loop reads CASGAQGAEVEAFF. DNA for the CDR3: TGTGCTAGTGGGGCACAGGGGGCAGAGGTAGAAGCTTTCTTT.

The CDR3 loop is CASSPGKSGANVLTF. Written as DNA, the CDR3 is TGTGCCAGTAGTCCCGGGAAATCTGGGGCCAACGTCCTGACTTTC. V gene TRBV19 combines with J gene TRBJ2-6; the D gene is possibly TRBD2 (5 bases). The CDR3 has 15 residues. The germline V gene has CDR1 LNHDA and CDR2 SQIVND (reference sequence). Trimming removed 5 bases from V and 1 base from J, with 9 bases in between.

This clone is a singleton in its sample. The chain carries TRBV7-2 and TRBJ2-1, with D perhaps TRBD2 (5 bases). V dropped 1 base and J dropped 8 bases, with 9 bases sitting between them. The CDR3 consists of 13 residues. Germline V gene sequence: CDR1 SGHTA, CDR2 FQGNSA. DNA for the CDR3: TGTGCCAGCAGCTTAGAGGCTAGCTATGAGCAGTTCTTC. Encoded protein: CASSLEASYEQFF.

The chain has TRBV11-2 and TRBJ2-5; tentative D call: TRBD2 (6 bases). The CDR3 is 14 amino acids. Germline values: CDR1 SGHAT, CDR2 FQNNGV. The V end lost 3 bases, the J end lost 4 bases, and 12 bases lay between the germline ends. CDR3 loop: CASSFQTSGETQYF. In nucleotides, the CDR3 is TGTGCCAGCAGCTTCCAGACTAGTGGAGAGACCCAGTACTTC.

The chain links TRBV5-6 to TRBJ2-1; TRBD2 aligns across 7 bases. There are 18 residues in the CDR3. V lost 0 bases to trimming and J lost 0 bases; unmatched junction nucleotides: 9. Germline CDR1 is SGHDT and CDR2 is YYEEEE. CDR3: CASSLVSSGLSSYNEQFF. The CDR3 nucleotides read TGTGCCAGCAGCTTGGTTAGTAGCGGGCTGAGCTCCTACAATGAGCAGTTCTTC.

The J gene is TRBJ1-2, the V gene TRBV18; TRBD1 matches at 9 bases. The CDR3 runs to 19 residues. V was pared by 1 base and J by 4 bases, with 16 bases of the junction left unmatched. The germline CDR1 and CDR2 sequences are KGHSH and LQKENI. The CDR3 loop reads CASSPRTVAGTGSGYGYTF. The CDR3 bases are TGTGCCAGCTCACCACGTACGGTGGCTGGGACAGGGTCGGGCTATGGCTACACCTTC.

This chain joins TRBV30 and TRBJ1-3, with D hard to call. In germline, CDR1 is GTSNPN, CDR2 SVGIG (reference sequence). This CDR3 has 14 residues. V was pared by 6 bases and J by 2 bases, with 14 bases between. The CDR3 region is CACRGPTAGNTIYF. CDR3 bases: TGTGCCTGCCGCGGACCCACGGCTGGAAACACCATATATTTT.

The chain is built from TRBV19 and TRBJ1-4, with D possibly TRBD1 on 6 matching bases. The CDR3 runs 15 residues. V lost 3 bases and J lost 7, with 15 bases in between. Germline CDR1 LNHDA, CDR2 SQIVND (reference sequence). The CDR3 DNA is TGTGCCAGTAGTATGGGCCAGGGGAGAGGTGAAAAACTGTTTTTT. Amino acid sequence: CASSMGQGRGEKLFF.

The rearrangement joins TRBV7-2 to TRBJ2-2; D unresolved. The ends were cut back, 7 bases at V and 2 bases at J, with 17 bases in the middle. The germline V gene encodes CDR1 SGHTA and CDR2 FQGNSA. This CDR3 has 16 amino acids. This CDR3 is CASILRAPLNTGELFF. The CDR3 DNA sequence: TGTGCCAGCATCCTCCGGGCACCTCTTAACACCGGGGAGCTGTTTTTT.

The chain combines TRBV5-1 with TRBJ2-7, with D possibly matching TRBD2 (7 bases). The CDR3 has 13 residues. CDR1 and CDR2 from the germline V gene are SGHRS and YFSETQ. V lost 0 bases to trimming and J lost 6 bases, with 10 bases between them. This CDR3 is CASSLDREGEQYF. CDR3 nucleotides: TGCGCCAGCAGCTTGGACAGGGAGGGCGAGCAGTACTTC.

This clone was picked up one time. J is TRBJ1-2 and V is TRBV11-2; D gene unclear. In germline, CDR1 is SGHAT, CDR2 FQNNGV. Trimming removed 1 base at V and 3 bases at J, with 12 bases between. This CDR3 has 15 amino acids. The CDR3 coding sequence is TGTGCCAGCAGCTTAGGTCGCGGGATGGACTATGGCTACACCTTC. Protein sequence: CASSLGRGMDYGYTF.

V gene TRBV15 combines with J gene TRBJ2-3, with 10 positions matching TRBD2. Germline V lookup: CDR1 LNHNV, CDR2 YYDKDF (reference sequence). V lost 5 bases, J lost 2 bases, and 7 bases stayed unmatched. The CDR3 loop spans 16 amino acids. CDR3 amino acids: CATSGEREGYTDTQYF. The CDR3 nucleotides are TGTGCCACCAGCGGCGAGCGGGAGGGGTACACAGATACGCAGTATTTT.

A few counts support this clone. The V gene is TRBV19, the J gene TRBJ1-2, with 7 bases aligning to TRBD1. Trimming at V came to 10 bases and at J to 2 bases, leaving 7 bases not matched to a gene. The CDR3 totals 13 residues. Germline V lookup: CDR1 LNHDA, CDR2 SQIVND (reference sequence). The CDR3 nucleotides are TGTGCCACCGGACAGGTTTCCAACTATGGCTACACCTTC. This sequence encodes CATGQVSNYGYTF.

The chain employs TRBV9 and TRBJ2-3; D tentatively fits TRBD1 or TRBD2 (6 bases each). Germline values: CDR1 SGDLS, CDR2 YYNGEE. The V end was cut by 4 bases, the J end by 8 bases, with 26 bases between. CDR3 length: 17 amino acids. CDR3 region: CASSPLLPGRGDPTQYF. The CDR3, as DNA: TGTGCCAGCAGCCCCCTCCTGCCGGGTAGGGGGGACCCTACGCAGTATTTT.

The CDR3 DNA reads as TGTGCCAGTAGTCCCACTAGCGGGAGTTGGGAGCAGTACTTC. Its translation is CASSPTSGSWEQYF. This sequence joins TRBV19 and TRBJ2-7; 11 nucleotides align to TRBD2. Trimming took 5 bases from V and 7 from J; bases not matched to a gene: 7. This CDR3 is built from 14 residues. The germline V gene has CDR1 LNHDA and CDR2 SQIVND (reference sequence).

The chain combines TRBV7-9 with TRBJ1-2; tentatively, D is TRBD1 (5 bases). Trimming took off 4 bases at V and 7 bases at J, with 13 bases between the two ends. The V gene's germline CDR1 is SEHNR and CDR2 FQNEAQ (reference sequence). The CDR3 length is 13 residues. CDR3 sequence reads: CASSYLDSSGYTF. The DNA for the CDR3 is TGTGCCAGCAGCTACTTAGACAGCTCTGGCTACACCTTC.

The CDR3: CASSEQGETQYF. The DNA for the CDR3 is TGTGCCAGCAGTGAGCAGGGAGAGACCCAGTACTTC. V usage is TRBV2 and J usage is TRBJ2-5; possible D gene TRBD1, 5 bases. Trimming stripped 3 bases from V and 4 bases from J, with 6 bases between. The CDR3 totals 12 residues. From germline, CDR1 is SNHLY and CDR2 FYNNEI.

This clone turned up a few times. The CDR3 region is CASKGRGFHHF. Written as DNA, the CDR3 is TGTGCCAGCAAGGGTCGCGGCTTCCACCATTTT. The chain is built from TRBV27 and TRBJ1-5; no definite D call. Per germline, CDR1 MNHEY and CDR2 SMNVEV (reference sequence). V was clipped by 7 bases and J by 16 bases, with 17 bases between them. This CDR3 is 11 amino acids long.

This clone was detected a few times. This rearrangement joins TRBV5-6 to TRBJ1-4, with D tentatively TRBD1 (6 bases). This CDR3 has 14 amino acids. The germline gives CDR1 SGHDT, CDR2 YYEEEE. The V end lost 4 bases, the J end lost 7 bases, and 14 bases lay between the germline ends. CDR3 sequence reads: CASSPWTVSEKLFF. The CDR3 nucleotides are TGTGCCAGCAGCCCCTGGACAGTGAGTGAAAAACTGTTTTTT.

The chain uses TRBV7-2 and TRBJ1-5, with TRBD1 matching 9 bases. Trimming removed 0 bases from V and 3 bases from J; junction bases left unmatched: 6. The germline V gene has CDR1 SGHTA and CDR2 FQGNSA. CDR3 length: 17 amino acids. CDR3 sequence reads: CASSLAPGQGVNQPQHF. The DNA for the CDR3 is TGTGCCAGCAGCTTAGCTCCGGGACAGGGTGTCAATCAGCCCCAGCATTTT.